A single T cell receptor (beta chain) is shown here with its context. These data belong to a study of shared clonotypes between healthy human individuals. Germline V lookup: CDR1 SGHRS, CDR2 YFSETQ. The CDR3 runs to 14 residues. With V trimmed by 4 bases and J by 7 bases, 6 bases remained unmatched. Clones were sequenced by immunoSEQ multiplex PCR, and TCRdb holds only the in-frame ones, with some missing. Of over a million clones in the sample, roughly 95% are singletons; the top ten hold over 1%. The clonotype was recovered from a man aged 30 to 39 in good health. This chain links TRBV5-1 with TRBJ1-3; TRBD1 agrees at 9 bases. The source material was naive CD4+ T cells sorted from blood. The subset here: CD45RA+ positively selected. CDR3 region: CASSGTGGRNTIYF. CDR3 DNA sequence: TGCGCCAGCAGCGGAACAGGGGGCCGTAACACCATATATTTT.